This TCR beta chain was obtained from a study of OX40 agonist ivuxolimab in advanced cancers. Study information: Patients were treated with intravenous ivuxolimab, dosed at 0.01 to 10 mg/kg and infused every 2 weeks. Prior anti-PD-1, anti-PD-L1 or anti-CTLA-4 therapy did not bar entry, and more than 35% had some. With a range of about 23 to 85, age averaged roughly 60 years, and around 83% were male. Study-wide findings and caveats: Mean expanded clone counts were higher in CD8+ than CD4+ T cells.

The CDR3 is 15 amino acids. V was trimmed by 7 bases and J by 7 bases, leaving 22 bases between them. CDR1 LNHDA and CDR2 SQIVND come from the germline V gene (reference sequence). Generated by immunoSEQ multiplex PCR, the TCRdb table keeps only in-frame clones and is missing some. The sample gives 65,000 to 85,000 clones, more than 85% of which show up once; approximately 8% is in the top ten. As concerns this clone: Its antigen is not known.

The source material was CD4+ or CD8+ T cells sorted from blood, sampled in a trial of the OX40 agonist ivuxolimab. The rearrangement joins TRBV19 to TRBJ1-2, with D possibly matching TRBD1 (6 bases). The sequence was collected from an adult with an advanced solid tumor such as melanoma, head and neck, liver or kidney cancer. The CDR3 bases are TGTGCCAGTAAACAAATGGGGGGGGCCTCTCGTGGCTACACCTTC. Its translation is CASKQMGGASRGYTF. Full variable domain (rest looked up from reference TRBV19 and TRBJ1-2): DGGITQSPKYLFRKEGQNVTLSCEQNLNHDAMYWYRQDPGQGLRLIYYSQIVNDFQKGDIAEGYSVSREKKESFPLTVTSAQKNPTAFYLCASKQMGGASRGYTFGSGTRLTVV.